This T cell receptor (beta chain) is from a study of T-cell reconstitution after alpha-beta-depleted transplantation in children (dated by TCRdb to between 2015 and 2016). Broadly, across the study: T-cell immune reconstitution after TCRalphabeta/CD19-depleted allogeneic hematopoietic cell transplantation in children was quantitatively tracked in the study by means of TCR repertoire profiling.

This clonotype occurred many times. The target of this receptor is not known. There are no base qualities to consult, and no much larger clone falls within one base. Library preparation employed PCR. The reads were generated on an Illumina HiSeq 2500. TCR libraries were prepared with molecular barcoding, using unique molecular identifiers to normalize TCRbeta repertoire quantification. Using fastp trimming at Q25 and MiXCR clonotype assembly, TCRdb reanalyzed the public sequencing data and kept in-frame beta chains. Merged by CDR3 protein, the rows form single entries marked with the most common genes and DNA. This sample is represented by approximately 340,000 distinct CDR3 sequences; 10% of them were singletons. Of the sample, around 2.3% is held by the ten largest clones. From cysteine to phenylalanine, the CDR3 is 16 amino acids long. The DNA shown is the 48-base CDR3, in frame from base 1. In the germline V gene, CDR1 corresponds to SGHVS and CDR2 to FQNEAQ. V is pared back by 0 bases and J by 2 bases, with 10 bases lying between the germline termini.

The sample was PBMCs from the stem cell graft donor, taken from the stem cell graft. The clonotype was recovered from a human donor who donated a stem cell graft to a child with acute lymphoblastic leukemia. The chain was built from TRBV7-8 and TRBJ1-4; TRBD1 is possibly the D segment (5 matching bases). The CDR3 in this case is CASSLALGRTNEKLFF. The DNA is TGTGCCAGCAGCTTAGCTCTGGGGCGTACTAATGAAAAACTGTTTTTT. When the CDR3 is completed using the reference TRBV7-8 and TRBJ1-4 genes on either side, the full variable domain is GAGVSQSPRYKVAKRGQDVALRCDPISGHVSLFWYQQALGQGPEFLTYFQNEAQLDKSGLPSDRFFAERPEGSVSTLKIQRTQQEDSAVYLCASSLALGRTNEKLFFGSGTQLSVL.